These T cell receptor beta chains were read from a single sample in a study of blood T cell repertoires in COVID-19. The repertoire was sequenced with immunoSEQ multiplex PCR; TCRdb's copy has only in-frame clones and lacks some. The data show about 170,000 clones, with approximately 80% seen just once and roughly 9% held by the top ten. The sequenced sample consisted of peripheral blood. These receptors came from a woman of 80 years or more with active or convalescent COVID-19. Each CDR3 is given with its conserved first and last residue. A D gene is named only where the DNA matches it firmly. The size of a clone is reported for some rows only, either as once, few or many, or as a class for expanded clones.

v_gene: TRBV14
d_gene: NA
j_gene: TRBJ2-2
abundance: NA
CDR3aa: CASSQLAGSGELFF
CDR3nt: TGTGCCAGCAGCCAACTGGCGGGTTCCGGGGAGCTGTTTTTT

v_gene: TRBV7-2
d_gene: TRBD2
j_gene: TRBJ2-3
abundance: NA
CDR3aa: CASSLSLAARGTDTQYF
CDR3nt: TGTGCCAGCAGCCTATCCCTAGCGGCCCGGGGCACAGATACGCAGTATTTT

v_gene: TRBV19
d_gene: NA
j_gene: TRBJ2-1
abundance: NA
CDR3aa: CASSISSYNEQFF
CDR3nt: TGTGCCAGTAGTATTAGCTCCTACAATGAGCAGTTCTTC

v_gene: TRBV19
d_gene: TRBD1
j_gene: TRBJ1-6
abundance: once
CDR3aa: CASSIGTGSPPLHF
CDR3nt: TGTGCCAGTAGTATCGGGACAGGGAGCCCACCCCTCCACTTT

v_gene: TRBV4-3
d_gene: TRBD1
j_gene: TRBJ1-1
abundance: NA
CDR3aa: CASRDRMNTEAFF
CDR3nt: TGCGCCAGCAGGGACAGGATGAACACTGAAGCTTTCTTT

v_gene: TRBV6-2/TRBV6-3
d_gene: NA
j_gene: TRBJ1-1
abundance: few
CDR3aa: CASSYSVSRIKAFF
CDR3nt: TGTGCCAGCAGTTACTCAGTTTCGAGGATTAAGGCTTTCTTT

v_gene: TRBV5-4
d_gene: NA
j_gene: TRBJ1-2
abundance: NA
CDR3aa: CASSFPPHSREYGYTF
CDR3nt: TGTGCCAGCAGCTTTCCCCCCCACAGTAGAGAATATGGCTACACCTTC

v_gene: TRBV7-2
d_gene: TRBD1
j_gene: TRBJ2-1
abundance: few
CDR3aa: CASSSPGQGYNEQFF
CDR3nt: TGTGCCAGCAGCTCACCGGGACAGGGGTACAATGAGCAGTTCTTC

v_gene: TRBV7-2
d_gene: TRBD1
j_gene: TRBJ2-5
abundance: once
CDR3aa: CASSFFRTGETQYF
CDR3nt: TGTGCCAGCAGCTTTTTTCGGACAGGGGAGACCCAGTACTTC

v_gene: TRBV14
d_gene: NA
j_gene: TRBJ2-5
abundance: NA
CDR3aa: CASSQPPKMETQYF
CDR3nt: TGTGCCAGCAGCCAACCCCCTAAGATGGAGACCCAGTACTTC

v_gene: TRBV7-2
d_gene: NA
j_gene: TRBJ1-1
abundance: NA
CDR3aa: CASSLVFGSTEAFF
CDR3nt: TGTGCCAGCAGCTTAGTGTTCGGGAGCACTGAAGCTTTCTTT

v_gene: TRBV11-3
d_gene: TRBD1
j_gene: TRBJ2-7
abundance: NA
CDR3aa: CASSLGTGQGFSYEQYF
CDR3nt: TGTGCCAGCAGCTTAGGAACTGGACAGGGTTTCTCCTACGAGCAGTACTTC

v_gene: TRBV4-3
d_gene: TRBD2
j_gene: TRBJ2-1
abundance: NA
CDR3aa: CASSQGSAGVAGEQFF
CDR3nt: TGCGCCAGCAGCCAAGGATCAGCGGGGGTTGCGGGTGAGCAGTTCTTC

v_gene: TRBV5-1
d_gene: NA
j_gene: TRBJ2-5
abundance: NA
CDR3aa: CASRLGGESRETQYF
CDR3nt: TGCGCCAGCAGGCTAGGGGGGGAGTCCCGGGAGACCCAGTACTTC

v_gene: TRBV13
d_gene: TRBD1
j_gene: TRBJ1-2
abundance: once
CDR3aa: CASSRQGLSSGYTF
CDR3nt: TGTGCCAGCAGCCGACAGGGTCTGTCGTCGGGCTACACCTTC

v_gene: TRBV10-3
d_gene: TRBD1
j_gene: TRBJ1-5
abundance: NA
CDR3aa: CAISDTGDRQPQHF
CDR3nt: TGTGCCATCAGTGATACAGGGGATAGACAGCCCCAGCATTTT

v_gene: TRBV19
d_gene: TRBD1
j_gene: TRBJ1-2
abundance: NA
CDR3aa: CASSSWDREFQGYTF
CDR3nt: TGTGCCAGTAGTTCATGGGACAGGGAGTTTCAGGGCTACACCTTC

v_gene: TRBV30
d_gene: NA
j_gene: TRBJ1-1
abundance: once
CDR3aa: CAWGGHLNTEAFF
CDR3nt: TGTGCCTGGGGGGGACACCTCAACACTGAAGCTTTCTTT

v_gene: TRBV19
d_gene: NA
j_gene: TRBJ1-4
abundance: NA
CDR3aa: CASSETSFQVNEKLFF
CDR3nt: TGTGCCAGTAGCGAAACCTCGTTTCAGGTGAATGAAAAACTGTTTTTT

v_gene: TRBV2
d_gene: NA
j_gene: TRBJ1-2
abundance: NA
CDR3aa: CASSTGGYGYTF
CDR3nt: TGTGCCAGCAGCACTGGGGGGTATGGCTACACCTTC

v_gene: TRBV10-2
d_gene: NA
j_gene: TRBJ2-7
abundance: NA
CDR3aa: CASSGGRGYEQYF
CDR3nt: TGCGCCAGCAGTGGGGGGCGGGGGTACGAGCAGTACTTC

v_gene: TRBV25-1
d_gene: TRBD1
j_gene: TRBJ1-2
abundance: NA
CDR3aa: CASRGGQLNYGYTF
CDR3nt: TGTGCCAGCAGGGGGGGACAGCTCAACTATGGCTACACCTTC

v_gene: TRBV2
d_gene: NA
j_gene: TRBJ1-1
abundance: few
CDR3aa: CASSFQGLQNTEAFF
CDR3nt: TGTGCCAGCAGTTTTCAGGGTTTACAGAACACTGAAGCTTTCTTT

v_gene: TRBV6-5
d_gene: TRBD1
j_gene: TRBJ2-5
abundance: NA
CDR3aa: CASSYPGDREGETQYF
CDR3nt: TGTGCCAGCAGTTACCCCGGGGACAGGGAGGGAGAGACCCAGTACTTC

v_gene: TRBV5-1
d_gene: TRBD2
j_gene: TRBJ2-3
abundance: NA
CDR3aa: CASSLATSGRNTQYF
CDR3nt: TGCGCCAGCAGCTTGGCTACTAGCGGGCGAAATACGCAGTATTTT

v_gene: TRBV6-2/TRBV6-3
d_gene: TRBD1
j_gene: TRBJ1-5
abundance: NA
CDR3aa: CASSKHAGGLSNQPQHF
CDR3nt: TGTGCCAGCAGTAAACATGCAGGGGGATTAAGCAATCAGCCCCAGCATTTT

v_gene: TRBV7-2
d_gene: TRBD2
j_gene: TRBJ2-2
abundance: NA
CDR3aa: CASSFGGGAPGELFF
CDR3nt: TGTGCCAGCAGCTTCGGCGGGGGGGCCCCCGGGGAGCTGTTTTTT

v_gene: TRBV30
d_gene: TRBD1
j_gene: TRBJ1-5
abundance: few
CDR3aa: CAWNTGGVVSNQPQHF
CDR3nt: TGTGCCTGGAATACAGGGGGAGTCGTGTCCAATCAGCCCCAGCATTTT

v_gene: TRBV19
d_gene: NA
j_gene: TRBJ1-5
abundance: NA
CDR3aa: CASSEQGQPQHF
CDR3nt: TGTGCCAGTAGTGAACAGGGTCAGCCCCAGCATTTT

v_gene: TRBV4-3
d_gene: NA
j_gene: TRBJ2-7
abundance: NA
CDR3aa: CASSQLGGAGTYEQYF
CDR3nt: TGCGCCAGCAGCCAGTTGGGGGGGGCTGGGACCTACGAGCAGTACTTC

v_gene: TRBV6-6
d_gene: NA
j_gene: TRBJ2-7
abundance: once
CDR3aa: CASSYHDTGIYEQYF
CDR3nt: TGTGCCAGCAGTTACCATGACACCGGGATCTACGAGCAGTACTTC

v_gene: TRBV7-9
d_gene: TRBD2
j_gene: TRBJ2-3
abundance: NA
CDR3aa: CASSFGQGGTDTQYF
CDR3nt: TGTGCCAGCAGCTTCGGCCAGGGAGGGACAGATACGCAGTATTTT

v_gene: TRBV18
d_gene: NA
j_gene: TRBJ1-6
abundance: NA
CDR3aa: CASSNQGGAQATNSPLHF
CDR3nt: TGTGCCAGCTCCAACCAGGGAGGAGCCCAAGCTACCAATTCACCCCTCCACTTT

v_gene: TRBV28
d_gene: NA
j_gene: TRBJ1-5
abundance: NA
CDR3aa: CASRTGRDQPQHF
CDR3nt: TGTGCCAGCCGAACAGGTAGAGATCAGCCCCAGCATTTT

v_gene: TRBV18
d_gene: NA
j_gene: TRBJ1-6
abundance: NA
CDR3aa: CASSPLPLAAGSPLHF
CDR3nt: TGTGCCAGCTCACCCCTCCCCCTGGCTGCGGGTTCACCCCTCCACTTT

v_gene: TRBV5-1
d_gene: TRBD1
j_gene: TRBJ1-3
abundance: NA
CDR3aa: CASSQTGGSGNTIYF
CDR3nt: TGCGCCAGCAGCCAGACAGGGGGCTCTGGAAACACCATATATTTT

v_gene: TRBV11-2
d_gene: NA
j_gene: TRBJ2-2
abundance: NA
CDR3aa: CASSLAQGHPRGELFF
CDR3nt: TGTGCCAGCAGCTTAGCCCAGGGACACCCGCGAGGGGAGCTGTTTTTT

v_gene: TRBV5-8
d_gene: NA
j_gene: TRBJ1-5
abundance: once
CDR3aa: CASSLVSNQPQHF
CDR3nt: TGTGCCAGCAGCCTCGTGAGCAATCAGCCCCAGCATTTT

v_gene: TRBV3-1/TRBV3-2
d_gene: NA
j_gene: TRBJ1-5
abundance: few
CDR3aa: CASSLTGQPQHF
CDR3nt: TGTGCCAGCAGTCTAACAGGTCAGCCCCAGCATTTT

v_gene: TRBV6-5
d_gene: NA
j_gene: TRBJ1-5
abundance: NA
CDR3aa: CASSPMPQGNQPQHF
CDR3nt: TGTGCCAGCAGTCCTATGCCCCAGGGCAATCAGCCCCAGCATTTT

v_gene: TRBV30
d_gene: NA
j_gene: TRBJ2-2
abundance: NA
CDR3aa: CAWSVGRMNTGELFF
CDR3nt: TGTGCCTGGAGTGTCGGCAGGATGAACACCGGGGAGCTGTTTTTT

v_gene: TRBV19
d_gene: TRBD1
j_gene: TRBJ1-2
abundance: few
CDR3aa: CASSTRDSNYGYTF
CDR3nt: TGTGCCAGTAGTACTCGGGACAGCAACTATGGCTACACCTTC

v_gene: TRBV5-8
d_gene: TRBD1
j_gene: TRBJ2-1
abundance: once
CDR3aa: CASSPEDRGRSSYNEQFF
CDR3nt: TGTGCCAGCAGCCCGGAGGACAGGGGCCGAAGCTCCTACAATGAGCAGTTCTTC

v_gene: TRBV4-3
d_gene: TRBD2
j_gene: TRBJ2-1
abundance: NA
CDR3aa: CASSQEGGSYNEQFF
CDR3nt: TGCGCCAGCAGCCAAGAGGGGGGGTCCTACAATGAGCAGTTCTTC

v_gene: TRBV14
d_gene: NA
j_gene: TRBJ2-1
abundance: NA
CDR3aa: CASSQDRFGEFF
CDR3nt: TGTGCCAGCAGCCAAGATAGGTTCGGGGAGTTCTTC

v_gene: TRBV27
d_gene: NA
j_gene: TRBJ1-1
abundance: NA
CDR3aa: CASSSQVPNTEAFF
CDR3nt: TGTGCCAGCAGTTCCCAGGTCCCGAACACTGAAGCTTTCTTT

v_gene: TRBV7-2
d_gene: NA
j_gene: TRBJ1-1
abundance: NA
CDR3aa: CASSRGQTSVNTEAFF
CDR3nt: TGTGCCAGCAGCCGCGGACAGACCTCCGTGAACACTGAAGCTTTCTTT

v_gene: TRBV5-1
d_gene: NA
j_gene: TRBJ2-2
abundance: NA
CDR3aa: CASSLAGGNTGELFF
CDR3nt: TGCGCCAGCAGCTTGGCCGGGGGGAACACCGGGGAGCTGTTTTTT

v_gene: TRBV6-5
d_gene: NA
j_gene: TRBJ1-1
abundance: NA
CDR3aa: CASSIEGVRSEAFF
CDR3nt: TGTGCCAGCAGTATCGAAGGGGTCCGTTCTGAAGCTTTCTTT

v_gene: TRBV5-4
d_gene: NA
j_gene: TRBJ2-7
abundance: many
CDR3aa: CASSLDSGEQYF
CDR3nt: TGTGCCAGCAGCCTAGACAGTGGCGAGCAGTACTTC

v_gene: TRBV4-3
d_gene: NA
j_gene: TRBJ1-2
abundance: NA
CDR3aa: CASSQEFALANYGYTF
CDR3nt: TGCGCCAGCAGCCAAGAATTTGCACTCGCTAACTATGGCTACACCTTC

v_gene: TRBV4-3
d_gene: TRBD1
j_gene: TRBJ2-1
abundance: NA
CDR3aa: CASSPAGTGKYNEQFF
CDR3nt: TGCGCCAGCAGCCCGGCCGGGACAGGTAAATACAATGAGCAGTTCTTC

v_gene: TRBV19
d_gene: TRBD1
j_gene: TRBJ1-1
abundance: NA
CDR3aa: CASSPRTGAKTEAFF
CDR3nt: TGTGCCAGTAGTCCCCGGACAGGGGCAAAGACTGAAGCTTTCTTT

v_gene: TRBV2
d_gene: TRBD1
j_gene: TRBJ1-1
abundance: once
CDR3aa: CASSETGGAMWTEAFF
CDR3nt: TGTGCCAGCAGTGAAACAGGGGGCGCGATGTGGACTGAAGCTTTCTTT

v_gene: TRBV5-1
d_gene: NA
j_gene: TRBJ1-2
abundance: NA
CDR3aa: CASSLEGDKGYGYTF
CDR3nt: TGCGCCAGCAGCTTGGAAGGGGATAAGGGTTATGGCTACACCTTC